Following are 2 T cell receptor beta chains from one sample sequenced in a study of vaccination effects on CD4 cells after COVID-19 (dated 2022 in TCRdb). What these receptors recognize is not known. The library was prepared using the immunoSEQ multiplex PCR assay. Not all clones reach the TCRdb copy of this immuneACCESS table, which keeps in-frame sequences only. Checked studies attribute under half of the gap to unresolved V genes and leave the rest unexplained. This sample has tens of thousands of clones in its table, and 74% of those were observed once. 1.5% to 1.7% of the sample rests with the top ten. The ViraFEST assay stimulated PBMC with viral peptide pools and then used TCR sequencing to identify antigen-specific CD4+ T cell clonotypes by expansion. After around 11 days of culture, CD4+ T cells were isolated with the EasySep CD4+ T cell isolation kit. Participants received two doses of either the BNT162b2 or the mRNA-1273 mRNA SARS-CoV-2 vaccine.

The input for sequencing was CD4+ T cells from PBMCs cultured with HCoV-229E spike peptides, taken after COVID-19 vaccination. The cell subset or site label corresponds to: HCoV-229E spike overlapping peptide pool stimulation. Every receptor here comes from a human donor who received a COVID-19 vaccine.

This clone was seen a single time. This chain connects TRBV7-2 to TRBJ2-5; 10 bases line up with TRBD1. The CDR3 runs to 14 residues. V was pared by 8 bases and J by 5 bases, with 8 bases of the junction left unmatched. Germline V lookup: CDR1 SGHTA, CDR2 FQGNSA. The CDR3 DNA follows: TGTGCCAGCGGACAAGGACAGGGGGGTGAGACCCAGTACTTC. This codes for CASGQGQGGETQYF. Filled out from reference TRBV7-2 and TRBJ2-5, the complete variable domain reads GAGVSQSPSNKVTEKGKDVELRCDPISGHTALYWYRQSLGQGLEFLIYFQGNSAPDKSGLPSDRFSAERTGGSVSTLTIQRTQQEDSAVYLCASGQGQGGETQYFGPGTRLLVL.

This clone was seen once. This chain connects TRBV20-1 to TRBJ1-1, with no clear D. Germline CDR1 reads DFQATT; CDR2 reads SNEGSKA (reference sequence). The ends were cut back, 5 bases at V and 3 bases at J, with 7 bases in the middle. The CDR3 totals 11 residues. CDR3 in DNA: TGCAGTGCTCCGGACCACACTGAAGCTTTCTTT. Translation gives CSAPDHTEAFF.